This T cell receptor beta chain was sequenced for a study of CD8+CD57+ T cells in acquired aplastic anemia. The wider study: Sorted CD4+ and CD8+ cells yielded DNA averaging roughly 3.3 ug.

The template used for profiling TCR beta VDJ and CDR3 was genomic DNA. TCRdb reprocessed the reads with MiXCR, giving one entry per CDR3 protein. The sample has around 180,000 distinct CDR3 sequences; 50% to 75% are singletons. CDR3 length equals 14 residues. The germline gives CDR1 MRHNA, CDR2 SNTAGT. V lost 2 bases, J lost 4 bases, and 11 bases lay in between. This TCR was sampled from a human donor in good health. Sequencing was carried out using sorted CD4+, CD8+, or CD8+CD57+ T cells (not recorded which) from PBMCs. The J gene is TRBJ1-2, the V gene TRBV6-4; D is unresolved. The CDR3 region is CASSDTGSSYGYTF. Written as DNA, the CDR3 is TGTGCCAGCAGTGACACCGGCTCCTCCTATGGCTACACCTTC.